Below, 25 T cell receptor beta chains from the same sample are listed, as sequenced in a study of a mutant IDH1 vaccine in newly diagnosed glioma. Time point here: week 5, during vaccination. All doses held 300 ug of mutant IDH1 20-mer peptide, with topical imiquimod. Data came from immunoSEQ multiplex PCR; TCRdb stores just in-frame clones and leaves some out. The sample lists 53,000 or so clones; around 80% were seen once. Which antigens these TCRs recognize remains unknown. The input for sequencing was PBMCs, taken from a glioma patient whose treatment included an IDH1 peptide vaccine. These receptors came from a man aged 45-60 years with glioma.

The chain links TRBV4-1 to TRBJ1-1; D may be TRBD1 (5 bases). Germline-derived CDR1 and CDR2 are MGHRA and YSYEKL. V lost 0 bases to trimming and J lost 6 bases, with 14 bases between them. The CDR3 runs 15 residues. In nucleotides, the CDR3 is TGCGCCAGCAGCCAAGAGGTCCTCCGGGGCGCTGAAGCTTTCTTT. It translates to CASSQEVLRGAEAFF.

As DNA, the CDR3 is TGTGCCAGCAGTCCACAGGGGAACGAGCAGTACTTC. The encoded protein is CASSPQGNEQYF. The chain has TRBV2 and TRBJ2-7; 7 bases map to TRBD1. Trimming removed 5 bases from V and 5 bases from J; junction bases left unmatched: 3. The CDR3 has 12 amino acids. CDR1 is SNHLY and CDR2 is FYNNEI in the germline V gene.

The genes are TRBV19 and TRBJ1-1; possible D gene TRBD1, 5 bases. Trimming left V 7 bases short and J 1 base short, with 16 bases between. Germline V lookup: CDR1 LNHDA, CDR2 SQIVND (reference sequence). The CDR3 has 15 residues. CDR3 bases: TGTGCCAGTACCTTAGCAGGGCATAGGAACACTGAAGCTTTCTTT. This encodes CASTLAGHRNTEAFF.

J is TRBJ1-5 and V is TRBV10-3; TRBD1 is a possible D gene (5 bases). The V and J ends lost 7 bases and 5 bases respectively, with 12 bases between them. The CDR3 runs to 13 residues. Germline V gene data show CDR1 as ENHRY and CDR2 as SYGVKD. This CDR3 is CAINQGGDQPQHF. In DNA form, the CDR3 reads TGTGCCATCAACCAGGGAGGGGATCAGCCCCAGCATTTT.

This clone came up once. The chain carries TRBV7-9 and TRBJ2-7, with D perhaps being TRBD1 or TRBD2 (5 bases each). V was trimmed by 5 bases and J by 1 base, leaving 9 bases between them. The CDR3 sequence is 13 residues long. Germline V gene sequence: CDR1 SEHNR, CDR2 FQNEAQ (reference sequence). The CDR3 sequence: CASSTRQSYEQYF. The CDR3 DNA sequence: TGTGCCAGCAGCACTAGACAGTCCTACGAGCAGTACTTC. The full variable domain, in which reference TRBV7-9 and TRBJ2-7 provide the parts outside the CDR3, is DTGVSQNPRHKITKRGQNVTFRCDPISEHNRLYWYRQTLGQGPEFLTYFQNEAQLEKSRLLSDRFSAERPKGSFSTLEIQRTEQGDSAMYLCASSTRQSYEQYFGPGTRLTVT.

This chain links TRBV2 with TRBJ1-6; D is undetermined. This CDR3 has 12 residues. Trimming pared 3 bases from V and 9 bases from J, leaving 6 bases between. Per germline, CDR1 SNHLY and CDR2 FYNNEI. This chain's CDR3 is CASSDGVSPLHF. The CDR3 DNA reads TGTGCCAGCAGTGATGGGGTTTCACCCCTCCACTTT.

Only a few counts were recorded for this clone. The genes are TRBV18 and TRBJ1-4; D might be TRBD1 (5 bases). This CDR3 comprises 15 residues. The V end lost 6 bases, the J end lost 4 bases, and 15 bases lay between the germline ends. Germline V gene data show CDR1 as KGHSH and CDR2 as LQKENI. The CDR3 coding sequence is TGTGCCAGCTCCCTGGGACCCGGAGATAATGAAAAACTGTTTTTT. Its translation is CASSLGPGDNEKLFF.

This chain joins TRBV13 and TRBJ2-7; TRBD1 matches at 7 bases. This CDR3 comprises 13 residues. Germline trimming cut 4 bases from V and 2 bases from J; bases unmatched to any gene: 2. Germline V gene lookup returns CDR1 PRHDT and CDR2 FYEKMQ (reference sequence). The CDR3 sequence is CASSWGQPYEQYF. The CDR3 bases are TGTGCCAGCAGCTGGGGACAGCCCTACGAGCAGTACTTC.

The CDR3 is CASSRGFGANVLTF. The DNA for the CDR3 is TGTGCCAGCAGCAGGGGTTTTGGGGCCAACGTCCTGACTTTC. The J gene is TRBJ2-6, the V gene TRBV5-4, with D maybe TRBD1 (5 bases). Trimming stripped 4 bases from V and 3 bases from J, with 8 bases between. Per the germline V gene, CDR1 is SGHNT and CDR2 is YYREEE (reference sequence). CDR3 length equals 14 residues.

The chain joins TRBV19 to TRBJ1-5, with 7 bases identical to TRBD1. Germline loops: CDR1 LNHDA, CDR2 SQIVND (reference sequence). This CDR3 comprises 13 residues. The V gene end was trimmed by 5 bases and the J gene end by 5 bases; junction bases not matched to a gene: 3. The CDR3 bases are TGTGCCAGTAGTTTAGGGACAGATCAGCCCCAGCATTTT. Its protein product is CASSLGTDQPQHF.

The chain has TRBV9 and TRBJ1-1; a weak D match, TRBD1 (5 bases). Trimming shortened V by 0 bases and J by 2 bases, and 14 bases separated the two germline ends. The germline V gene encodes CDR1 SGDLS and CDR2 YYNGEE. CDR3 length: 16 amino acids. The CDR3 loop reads CASSVGQGSQNTEAFF. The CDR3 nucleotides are TGTGCCAGCAGCGTAGGTCAGGGAAGCCAAAACACTGAAGCTTTCTTT. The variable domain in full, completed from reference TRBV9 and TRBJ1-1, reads DSGVTQTPKHLITATGQRVTLRCSPRSGDLSVYWYQQSLDQGLQFLIQYYNGEERAKGNILERFSAQQFPDLHSELNLSSLELGDSALYFCASSVGQGSQNTEAFFGQGTRLTVV.

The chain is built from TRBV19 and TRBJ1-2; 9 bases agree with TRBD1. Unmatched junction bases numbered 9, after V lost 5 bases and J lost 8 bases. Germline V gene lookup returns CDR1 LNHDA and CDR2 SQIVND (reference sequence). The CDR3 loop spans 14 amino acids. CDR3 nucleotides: TGTGCCAGTAGTTCACCGGGACAGGGAGTGGGCTACACCTTC. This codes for CASSSPGQGVGYTF. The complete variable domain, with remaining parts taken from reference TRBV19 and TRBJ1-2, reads DGGITQSPKYLFRKEGQNVTLSCEQNLNHDAMYWYRQDPGQGLRLIYYSQIVNDFQKGDIAEGYSVSREKKESFPLTVTSAQKNPTAFYLCASSSPGQGVGYTFGSGTRLTVV.

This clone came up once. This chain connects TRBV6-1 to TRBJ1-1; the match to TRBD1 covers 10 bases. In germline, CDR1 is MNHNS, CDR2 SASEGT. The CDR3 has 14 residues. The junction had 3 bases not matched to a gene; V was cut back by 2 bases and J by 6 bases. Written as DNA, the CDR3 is TGTGCCAGCAGTGAACGGGACAGGGGTGCTGAAGCTTTCTTT. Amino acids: CASSERDRGAEAFF.

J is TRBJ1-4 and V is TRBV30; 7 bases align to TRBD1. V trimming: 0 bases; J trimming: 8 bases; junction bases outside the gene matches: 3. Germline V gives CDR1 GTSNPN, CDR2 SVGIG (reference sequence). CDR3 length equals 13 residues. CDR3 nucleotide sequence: TGTGCCTGGAGTGTGACCAGGGGGGAAAAACTGTTTTTT. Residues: CAWSVTRGEKLFF.

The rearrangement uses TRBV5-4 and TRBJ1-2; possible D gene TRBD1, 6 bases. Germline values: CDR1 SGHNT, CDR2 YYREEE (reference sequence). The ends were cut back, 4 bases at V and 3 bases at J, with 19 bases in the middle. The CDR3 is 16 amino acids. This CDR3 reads CASSANNRVSYYGYTF. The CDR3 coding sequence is TGTGCCAGCAGCGCAAACAACAGGGTTTCCTACTATGGCTACACCTTC.

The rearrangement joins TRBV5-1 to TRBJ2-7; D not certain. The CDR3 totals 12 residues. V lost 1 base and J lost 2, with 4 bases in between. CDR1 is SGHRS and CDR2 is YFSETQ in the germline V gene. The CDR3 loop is CASSLTTYEQYF. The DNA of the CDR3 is TGCGCCAGCAGCTTGACCACCTACGAGCAGTACTTC.

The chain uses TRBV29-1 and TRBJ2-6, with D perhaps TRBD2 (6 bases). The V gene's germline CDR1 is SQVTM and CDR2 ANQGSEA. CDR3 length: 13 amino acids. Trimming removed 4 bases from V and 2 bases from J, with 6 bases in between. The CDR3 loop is CSVGRAGANVLTF. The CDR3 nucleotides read TGCAGCGTTGGGAGGGCTGGGGCCAACGTCCTGACTTTC.

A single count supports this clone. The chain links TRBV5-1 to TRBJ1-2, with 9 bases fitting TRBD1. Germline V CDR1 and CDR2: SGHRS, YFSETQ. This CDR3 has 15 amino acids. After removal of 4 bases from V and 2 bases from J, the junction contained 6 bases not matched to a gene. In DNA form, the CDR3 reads TGCGCCAGCAGCCCCGGGACAGGGAAGAACTATGGCTACACCTTC. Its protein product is CASSPGTGKNYGYTF.

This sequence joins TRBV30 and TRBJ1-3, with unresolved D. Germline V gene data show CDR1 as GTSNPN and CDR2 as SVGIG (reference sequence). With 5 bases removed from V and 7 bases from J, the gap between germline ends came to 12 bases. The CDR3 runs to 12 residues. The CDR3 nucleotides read TGTGCCTGGGGAACTCCCCCGAACACCATATATTTT. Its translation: CAWGTPPNTIYF. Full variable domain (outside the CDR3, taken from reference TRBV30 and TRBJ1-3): SQTIHQWPATLVQPVGSPLSLECTVEGTSNPNLYWYRQAAGRGLQLLFYSVGIGQISSEVPQNLSASRPQDRQFILSSKKLLLSDSGFYLCAWGTPPNTIYFGEGSWLTVV.

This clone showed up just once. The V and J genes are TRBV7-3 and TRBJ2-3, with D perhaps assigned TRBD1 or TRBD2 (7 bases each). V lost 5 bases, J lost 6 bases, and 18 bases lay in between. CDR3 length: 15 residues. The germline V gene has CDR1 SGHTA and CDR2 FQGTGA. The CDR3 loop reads CASSPTGAGGDTQYF. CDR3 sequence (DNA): TGTGCCAGCAGCCCAACAGGGGCCGGGGGGGATACGCAGTATTTT. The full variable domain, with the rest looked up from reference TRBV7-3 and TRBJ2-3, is GAGVSQTPSNKVTEKGKYVELRCDPISGHTALYWYRQSLGQGPEFLIYFQGTGAADDSGLPNDRFFAVRPEGSVSTLKIQRTERGDSAVYLCASSPTGAGGDTQYFGPGTRLTVL.

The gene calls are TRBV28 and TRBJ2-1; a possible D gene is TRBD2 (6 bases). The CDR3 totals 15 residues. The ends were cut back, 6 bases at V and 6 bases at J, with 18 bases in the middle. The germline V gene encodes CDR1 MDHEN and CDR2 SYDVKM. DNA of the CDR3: TGTGCCAGCAGCCTGGAGGGTCCCACGCGCAATGAGCAGTTCTTC. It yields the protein CASSLEGPTRNEQFF. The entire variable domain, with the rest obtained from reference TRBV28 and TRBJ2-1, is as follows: DVKVTQSSRYLVKRTGEKVFLECVQDMDHENMFWYRQDPGLGLRLIYFSYDVKMKEKGDIPEGYSVSREKKERFSLILESASTNQTSMYLCASSLEGPTRNEQFFGPGTRLTVL.

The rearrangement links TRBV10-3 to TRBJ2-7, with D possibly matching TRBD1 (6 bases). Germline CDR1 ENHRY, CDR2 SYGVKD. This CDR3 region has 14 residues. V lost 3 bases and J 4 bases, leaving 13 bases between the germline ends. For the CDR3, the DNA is TGTGCCATCAGTGACGTGGGGCAGGGGTACGAGCAGTACTTC. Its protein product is CAISDVGQGYEQYF.

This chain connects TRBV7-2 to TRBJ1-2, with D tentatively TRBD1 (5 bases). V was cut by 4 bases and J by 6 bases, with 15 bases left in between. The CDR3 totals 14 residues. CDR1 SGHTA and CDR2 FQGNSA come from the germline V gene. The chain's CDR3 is CASSSDPGRDGYTF. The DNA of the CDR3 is TGTGCCAGCAGCTCCGACCCAGGGAGGGATGGCTACACCTTC.

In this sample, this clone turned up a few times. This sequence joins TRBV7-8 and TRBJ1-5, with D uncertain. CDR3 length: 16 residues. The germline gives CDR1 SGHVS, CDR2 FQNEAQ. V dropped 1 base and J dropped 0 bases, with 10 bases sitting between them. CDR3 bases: TGTGCCAGCAGCTTAGGAGGACGTAATAGCAATCAGCCCCAGCATTTT. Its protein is CASSLGGRNSNQPQHF.

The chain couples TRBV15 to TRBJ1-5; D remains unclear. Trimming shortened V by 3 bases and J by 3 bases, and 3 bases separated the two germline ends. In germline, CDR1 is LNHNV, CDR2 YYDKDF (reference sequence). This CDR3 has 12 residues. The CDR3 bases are TGTGCCACCAGCAGGCCCAATCAGCCCCAGCATTTT. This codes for CATSRPNQPQHF. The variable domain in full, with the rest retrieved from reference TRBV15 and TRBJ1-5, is DAMVIQNPRYQVTQFGKPVTLSCSQTLNHNVMYWYQQKSSQAPKLLFHYYDKDFNNEADTPDNFQSRRPNTSFCFLDIRSPGLGDTAMYLCATSRPNQPQHFGDGTRLSIL.